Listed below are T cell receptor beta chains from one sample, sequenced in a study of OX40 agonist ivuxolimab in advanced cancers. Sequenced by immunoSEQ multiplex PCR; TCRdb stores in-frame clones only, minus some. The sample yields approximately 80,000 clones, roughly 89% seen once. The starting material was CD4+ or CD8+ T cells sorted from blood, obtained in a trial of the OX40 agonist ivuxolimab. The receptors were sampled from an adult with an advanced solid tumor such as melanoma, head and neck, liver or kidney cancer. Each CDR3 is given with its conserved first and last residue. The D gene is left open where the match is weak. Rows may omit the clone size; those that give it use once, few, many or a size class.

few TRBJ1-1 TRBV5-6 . CASSLSLNTEAFF TGTGCCAGCAGCTTAAGCTTGAACACTGAAGCTTTCTTT
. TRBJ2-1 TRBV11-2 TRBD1 CASSFPGRGQFF TGTGCCAGCAGCTTTCCAGGCAGGGGGCAATTCTTC
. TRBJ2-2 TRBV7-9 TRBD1 CASSYPGQGFRTGELFF TGTGCCAGCAGTTACCCGGGACAGGGTTTCCGGACCGGGGAGCTGTTTTTT
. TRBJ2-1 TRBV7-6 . CASSSTGASSYNEQFF TGTGCCAGCAGCTCGACTGGAGCAAGCTCCTACAATGAGCAGTTCTTC
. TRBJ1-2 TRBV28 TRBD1 CASSLHTGGPAHGYTF TGTGCCAGCAGTTTACACACAGGGGGCCCGGCCCATGGCTACACCTTC
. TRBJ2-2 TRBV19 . CASSIDRNTGELFF TGTGCCAGTAGTATAGATAGGAACACCGGGGAGCTGTTTTTT
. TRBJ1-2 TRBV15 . CATSGGANYGYTF TGTGCCACCTCGGGGGGAGCTAACTATGGCTACACCTTC
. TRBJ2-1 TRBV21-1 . CASPLSGNEQFF TGTGCCAGTCCGCTCAGCGGCAATGAGCAGTTCTTC
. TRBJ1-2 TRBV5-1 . CASSQPGQTGGYTF TGCGCCAGCAGCCAGCCCGGACAGACCGGGGGCTACACCTTC
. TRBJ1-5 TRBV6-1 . CASSEGRGANQPQHF TGTGCCAGCAGTGAGGGCAGGGGCGCCAATCAGCCCCAGCATTTT
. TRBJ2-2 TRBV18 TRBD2 CASSPPTFTSGRPGELFF TGTGCCAGCTCACCCCCCACCTTTACTAGCGGGAGGCCCGGGGAGCTGTTTTTT
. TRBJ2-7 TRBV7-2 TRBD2 CASSPREGVPYEQYF TGTGCCAGCAGCCCCCGGGAGGGCGTACCCTACGAGCAGTACTTC
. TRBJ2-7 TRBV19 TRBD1 CASSLSGQGSYEQYF TGTGCCAGTAGCCTGTCGGGACAGGGTTCCTACGAGCAGTACTTC
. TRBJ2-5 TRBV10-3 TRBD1 CATRSPGQGTETQYF TGTGCCACCAGGAGCCCGGGACAGGGGACGGAGACCCAGTACTTC
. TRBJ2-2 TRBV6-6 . CASPRLSTGELFF TGTGCCAGCCCTCGGCTGTCCACCGGGGAGCTGTTTTTT
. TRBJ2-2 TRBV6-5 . CASRRGGYTGELFF TGTGCCAGCAGAAGAGGGGGGTACACCGGGGAGCTGTTTTTT
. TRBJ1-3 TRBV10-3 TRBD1 CAIKGTATFVDTIYF TGTGCCATCAAGGGGACAGCTACCTTTGTTGACACCATATATTTT
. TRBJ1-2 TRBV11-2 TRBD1 CASSSNRGYLGGYTF TGTGCCAGCAGCTCAAACAGGGGTTATCTAGGGGGCTACACCTTC
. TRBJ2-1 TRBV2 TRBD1 CASTRGQGPYNEQFF TGTGCCAGCACCCGCGGACAGGGGCCTTACAATGAGCAGTTCTTC
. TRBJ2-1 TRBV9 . CASSYAGAGGLYEQFF TGTGCCAGCAGCTACGCGGGGGCAGGAGGGCTTTATGAGCAGTTCTTC
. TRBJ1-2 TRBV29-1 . CGGRENYGYTF TGCGGGGGGAGGGAAAACTATGGCTACACCTTC
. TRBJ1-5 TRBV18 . CASSEEGHSNQPQHF TGTGCCAGCTCAGAAGAGGGTCATAGCAATCAGCCCCAGCATTTT
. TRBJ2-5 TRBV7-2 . CASSRDWGQETQYF TGTGCCAGCAGCCGGGACTGGGGCCAAGAGACCCAGTACTTC
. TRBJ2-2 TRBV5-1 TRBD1 CASSLAGQGPGELFF TGCGCCAGCAGCTTGGCCGGACAGGGCCCCGGGGAGCTGTTTTTT
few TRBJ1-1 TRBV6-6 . CASSSAPGQGNTEAFF .
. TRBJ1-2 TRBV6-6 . CASRPGASYGYTF TGTGCCAGCAGACCCGGGGCTTCTTATGGCTACACCTTC
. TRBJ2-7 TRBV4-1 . CASSQVLGWTNTYEQYF TGCGCCAGCAGCCAAGTACTTGGGTGGACGAATACCTACGAGCAGTACTTC
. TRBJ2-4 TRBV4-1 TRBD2 CASSQGAGGPPQQANIQYF TGCGCCAGCAGCCAAGGGGCGGGGGGCCCCCCACAACAAGCAAACATTCAGTACTTC
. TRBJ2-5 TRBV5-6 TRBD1 CASSFGDGQGGTQYF TGTGCCAGCAGCTTTGGAGACGGACAGGGGGGGACCCAGTACTTC
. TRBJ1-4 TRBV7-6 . CASSLAVGLNEKLFF TGTGCCAGCAGCTTAGCGGTGGGCCTTAATGAAAAACTGTTTTTT
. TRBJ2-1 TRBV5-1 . CASSLAVGPSYNEQFF TGCGCCAGCAGCTTGGCGGTGGGTCCCTCCTACAATGAGCAGTTCTTC
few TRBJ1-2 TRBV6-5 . CASRDRGRTNYGYTF TGTGCCAGCAGAGACAGAGGGAGAACTAACTATGGCTACACCTTC
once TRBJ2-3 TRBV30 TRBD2 CAWSSTSGNTQYF TGTGCCTGGAGTTCAACTAGCGGTAATACGCAGTATTTT
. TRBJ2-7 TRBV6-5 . CASSLYYEQYF TGTGCCAGCAGTTTGTACTACGAGCAGTACTTC
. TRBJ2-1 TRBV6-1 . CASRESLRGGAYNEQFF TGTGCCAGCAGAGAATCCCTGAGGGGGGGTGCCTACAATGAGCAGTTCTTC
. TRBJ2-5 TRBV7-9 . CASSLGGEETQYF TGTGCCAGCAGCTTAGGCGGAGAAGAGACCCAGTACTTC
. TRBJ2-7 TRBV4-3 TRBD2 CASSLRTSGSRAESYEQYF TGCGCCAGCAGCCTCCGGACTAGCGGGAGCCGCGCTGAATCCTACGAGCAGTACTTC
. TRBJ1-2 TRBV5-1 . CASSSSTYGYTF TGCGCCAGCAGCTCCTCCACCTATGGCTACACCTTC
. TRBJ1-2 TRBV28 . CASTPSRSRFCGYTF TGTGCCAGCACTCCATCAAGGTCCAGGTTCTGTGGCTACACCTTC
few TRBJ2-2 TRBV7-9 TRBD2 CASRIAGINAGELFF TGTGCCAGCAGGATAGCGGGAATAAATGCCGGGGAGCTGTTTTTT
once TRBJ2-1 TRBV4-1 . CASSQKEGASYNEQFF TGCGCCAGCAGCCAAAAGGAGGGGGCATCCTACAATGAGCAGTTCTTC
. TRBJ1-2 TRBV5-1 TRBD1 CASSLDDRGRGYTF TGCGCCAGCAGCTTGGACGACAGGGGACGTGGCTACACCTTC
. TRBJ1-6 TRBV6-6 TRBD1 CASRLDRGTNSPLHF TGTGCCAGCAGACTGGACAGGGGAACGAATTCACCCCTCCACTTT
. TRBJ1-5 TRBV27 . CASSPIDQPQHF TGTGCCAGCAGTCCCATAGATCAGCCCCAGCATTTT
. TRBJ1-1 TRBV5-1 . CASSPTGGNTEAFF TGCGCCAGCAGCCCTACGGGGGGGAACACTGAAGCTTTCTTT
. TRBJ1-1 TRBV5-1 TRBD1 CASTLRGGAEAFF TGCGCCAGCACCCTCAGGGGGGGCGCTGAAGCTTTCTTT
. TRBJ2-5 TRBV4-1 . CASSRRAEETQYF TGCGCCAGCAGCCGCAGAGCGGAGGAGACCCAGTACTTC